This TCR beta chain emerged from a study of control samples from healthy donors and cancer patients. This clone was picked up one time. Trimming took off 0 bases at V and 1 base at J, with 6 bases between the two ends. The germline V gene has CDR1 SGHRS and CDR2 YFSETQ. This CDR3 has 14 residues. Assay used: immunoSEQ multiplex PCR; TCRdb lists only in-frame clones, some missing. The table includes about 54,000 clones, 95% to 97% detected once. The chain joins TRBV5-1 to TRBJ2-3, with D perhaps TRBD2 (5 bases). The receptor comes from a woman in her thirties in good health. The material sequenced was blood. The CDR3 here is CASSLGGGTDTQYF. CDR3 nucleotides: TGCGCCAGCAGCTTGGGGGGAGGCACAGATACGCAGTATTTT.